A selection of T cell receptor beta chains follows, all from one sample in a study of T cells after yellow fever vaccination. TCRdb used MiXCR to reprocess the 5' RACE reads, holding one entry per CDR3 protein. The data hold a few hundred thousand distinct CDR3 sequences, with 5.2% observed a single time. Material: CD4+ T cells sorted from PBMCs, obtained on the day of the yellow fever booster vaccination. The source of these receptors is a man aged 18 to 29 who received the YFV17D yellow fever vaccine. Both conserved end residues are part of each CDR3. The order of the fields is CDR3 DNA, CDR3 protein, D gene, J gene, V gene, clone size. The D gene is left open where the match is weak. A row's size may be missing; if present it is once, few, many or a size class.

CDR3 DNA: TGCAGCGTTCGTCTAAGCCACGGGGGCACGCCTGGAAACACCATATATTTT; CDR3 protein: CSVRLSHGGTPGNTIYF; D gene: -; J gene: TRBJ1-3; V gene: TRBV29-1; clone size: many
CDR3 DNA: TGTGCCAGCAAGGAGGGAACAGGGGGCGGCGGCTACACCTTC; CDR3 protein: CASKEGTGGGGYTF; D gene: TRBD1; J gene: TRBJ1-2; V gene: TRBV6-1; clone size: -
CDR3 DNA: TGTGCCAGCAGACCTCGTGGCTCCGGGACTAGCAAAGATACGCAGTATTTT; CDR3 protein: CASRPRGSGTSKDTQYF; D gene: TRBD2; J gene: TRBJ2-3; V gene: TRBV7-9; clone size: once
CDR3 DNA: TGTGCCAGCAGCTGGTTAGGGGGGACTGAAGCTTTCTTT; CDR3 protein: CASSWLGGTEAFF; D gene: -; J gene: TRBJ1-1; V gene: TRBV7-9; clone size: many
CDR3 DNA: TGCGCCAGCAGCTTGGTGTGGAACACTGAAGCTTTCTTT; CDR3 protein: CASSLVWNTEAFF; D gene: -; J gene: TRBJ1-1; V gene: TRBV5-1; clone size: -
CDR3 DNA: TGTGCCAGCAGCCGTCCGGGAGATTCGGGAAACATTCAGTACTTC; CDR3 protein: CASSRPGDSGNIQYF; D gene: -; J gene: TRBJ2-4; V gene: TRBV5-4; clone size: few
CDR3 DNA: TGTGCCAGCACTTCGATCGGGACAGGGGGAAATACGCAGTATTTT; CDR3 protein: CASTSIGTGGNTQYF; D gene: TRBD1; J gene: TRBJ2-3; V gene: TRBV12-3/TRBV12-4; clone size: -
CDR3 DNA: TGCGCCAGCAGCCAAGACGGGTTCCGCTCCTACAATGAGCAGTTCTTC; CDR3 protein: CASSQDGFRSYNEQFF; D gene: -; J gene: TRBJ2-1; V gene: TRBV4-3; clone size: few
CDR3 DNA: TGCAGCGCGCTTCAAGACAGGTCCGGCACAGATACGCAGTATTTT; CDR3 protein: CSALQDRSGTDTQYF; D gene: -; J gene: TRBJ2-3; V gene: TRBV29-1; clone size: -
CDR3 DNA: TGCAGTGCGGCGAGCGGGGACAACTATGGCTACACCTTC; CDR3 protein: CSAASGDNYGYTF; D gene: -; J gene: TRBJ1-2; V gene: TRBV20-1; clone size: few
CDR3 DNA: TGCAGTGCTGACGGGACAGCGAACACTGAAGCTTTCTTT; CDR3 protein: CSADGTANTEAFF; D gene: TRBD1; J gene: TRBJ1-1; V gene: TRBV20-1; clone size: -
CDR3 DNA: TGTGCCAGCAGATCAGGGGTCGGTAGGGAAAAACTGTTTTTT; CDR3 protein: CASRSGVGREKLFF; D gene: -; J gene: TRBJ1-4; V gene: TRBV7-6; clone size: -
CDR3 DNA: TGTGCCAGCAGTCACCAGGGGGGGCAAGAGACCCAGTACTTC; CDR3 protein: CASSHQGGQETQYF; D gene: -; J gene: TRBJ2-5; V gene: TRBV27; clone size: -
CDR3 DNA: TGTGCCAGCAGCTGGACAGGGGGCGTAGGGTCCGGGGAGCTGTTTTTT; CDR3 protein: CASSWTGGVGSGELFF; D gene: TRBD1; J gene: TRBJ2-2; V gene: TRBV6-2/TRBV6-3; clone size: -
CDR3 DNA: TGCGCCAGCAGCCCTACGGGGACGGCTGGTTCTGGGGCCAACGTCCTGACTTTC; CDR3 protein: CASSPTGTAGSGANVLTF; D gene: -; J gene: TRBJ2-6; V gene: TRBV5-1; clone size: -
CDR3 DNA: TGCGCCAGCAGCCCGGGACGGGGGAATCAGCCCCAGCATTTT; CDR3 protein: CASSPGRGNQPQHF; D gene: -; J gene: TRBJ1-5; V gene: TRBV4-1; clone size: many
CDR3 DNA: TGTGCCAGCAGTTCCGACAGTTTGCATTCACCCCTCCACTTT; CDR3 protein: CASSSDSLHSPLHF; D gene: -; J gene: TRBJ1-6; V gene: TRBV6-5; clone size: -
CDR3 DNA: TGTGCCCCCGGCGGCCTAGAGCGGGGGGAGACGCAGTATTTT; CDR3 protein: CAPGGLERGETQYF; D gene: TRBD2; J gene: TRBJ2-3; V gene: TRBV7-3; clone size: few
CDR3 DNA: TGTGCCAGCAGCTTTTGGACAGCCGAGCAGTACTTC; CDR3 protein: CASSFWTAEQYF; D gene: -; J gene: TRBJ2-7; V gene: TRBV7-9; clone size: -
CDR3 DNA: TGTGCCAGCAGCGCGCGACGGGAAGGGACAGGCAAAAGGGGAGAGACCCAGTACTTC; CDR3 protein: CASSARREGTGKRGETQYF; D gene: TRBD1; J gene: TRBJ2-5; V gene: TRBV7-2; clone size: -
CDR3 DNA: TGCAGCGTGGGACATCTTGGCTACACCTTC; CDR3 protein: CSVGHLGYTF; D gene: -; J gene: TRBJ1-2; V gene: TRBV29-1; clone size: many
CDR3 DNA: TGTGCCAGCAGCCCCCGACTAGCGGGGGGGCTGTTAGATACGCAGTATTTT; CDR3 protein: CASSPRLAGGLLDTQYF; D gene: TRBD2; J gene: TRBJ2-3; V gene: TRBV11-2; clone size: few
CDR3 DNA: TGTGCCAGCAGCTTGGCTGGACATGGGGTCAATGAGCAGTTCTTC; CDR3 protein: CASSLAGHGVNEQFF; D gene: -; J gene: TRBJ2-1; V gene: TRBV5-6; clone size: many
CDR3 DNA: TGTGCCAGCAGACTAAAGGAGCAGTTCTTC; CDR3 protein: CASRLKEQFF; D gene: -; J gene: TRBJ2-1; V gene: TRBV2; clone size: few
CDR3 DNA: TGCAGCGTTGCGACGGGACTCATGAACACTGAAGCTTTCTTT; CDR3 protein: CSVATGLMNTEAFF; D gene: -; J gene: TRBJ1-1; V gene: TRBV29-1; clone size: many
CDR3 DNA: TGTGCCAGCAGAATCGCGGGAACCTATGGCTACACCTTC; CDR3 protein: CASRIAGTYGYTF; D gene: -; J gene: TRBJ1-2; V gene: TRBV6-5; clone size: few
CDR3 DNA: TGTGCCAGCAGCCAAGATCAAGAGGGGATGGCTGAAGCTTTCTTT; CDR3 protein: CASSQDQEGMAEAFF; D gene: -; J gene: TRBJ1-1; V gene: TRBV4-2; clone size: -
CDR3 DNA: TGCGCCAGCAGCTTTGACCCAGCTACTGCCTATGGCTACACCTTC; CDR3 protein: CASSFDPATAYGYTF; D gene: -; J gene: TRBJ1-2; V gene: TRBV5-1; clone size: few
CDR3 DNA: TGCGCCAGCAGCCAAGATGGGGCAAGGTCTAACTATGGCTACACCTTC; CDR3 protein: CASSQDGARSNYGYTF; D gene: -; J gene: TRBJ1-2; V gene: TRBV4-3; clone size: -
CDR3 DNA: TGCGCCAGCAGCTTGGATCCCGCTGGCCTCACTAAAGCTTTCTTT; CDR3 protein: CASSLDPAGLTKAFF; D gene: -; J gene: TRBJ1-1; V gene: TRBV5-1; clone size: many
CDR3 DNA: TGCAGTGCTAGACGGGACAGGGGGTCCTACGAGCAGTACTTC; CDR3 protein: CSARRDRGSYEQYF; D gene: TRBD1; J gene: TRBJ2-7; V gene: TRBV20-1; clone size: -
CDR3 DNA: TGTGCCAGCAGTCGGGGCCCTAACCATGGCTACACCTTC; CDR3 protein: CASSRGPNHGYTF; D gene: -; J gene: TRBJ1-2; V gene: TRBV12-3/TRBV12-4; clone size: few
CDR3 DNA: TGCAGTGCTGACGGGACAGGTAGCAATCAGCCCCAGCATTTT; CDR3 protein: CSADGTGSNQPQHF; D gene: TRBD1; J gene: TRBJ1-5; V gene: TRBV20-1; clone size: few
CDR3 DNA: TGCGCCAGCAGCGAAAATACAGGGGGCGAGACCCAGTACTTC; CDR3 protein: CASSENTGGETQYF; D gene: TRBD1; J gene: TRBJ2-5; V gene: TRBV5-1; clone size: -
CDR3 DNA: TGTGCCAGCAGCTTAAGGGCGGGGGGCACCACAGATACGCAGTATTTT; CDR3 protein: CASSLRAGGTTDTQYF; D gene: TRBD2; J gene: TRBJ2-3; V gene: TRBV7-6; clone size: few
CDR3 DNA: TGCAGTGCTAGAGATCGTGGGGGGATGCAAGAGACCCAGTACTTC; CDR3 protein: CSARDRGGMQETQYF; D gene: -; J gene: TRBJ2-5; V gene: TRBV20-1; clone size: few
CDR3 DNA: TGTGCCAGCAGCGTGGATCCTAGCGGGGGTGATACGCAGTATTTT; CDR3 protein: CASSVDPSGGDTQYF; D gene: TRBD2; J gene: TRBJ2-3; V gene: TRBV9; clone size: -
CDR3 DNA: TGTGCCAGCTCACAGGGGACAGATAACACTGAAGCTTTCTTT; CDR3 protein: CASSQGTDNTEAFF; D gene: TRBD1; J gene: TRBJ1-1; V gene: TRBV18; clone size: few
CDR3 DNA: TGTGCCAGCAGTCCTTCGGGGCTAGCCTATGAGCAGTTCTTC; CDR3 protein: CASSPSGLAYEQFF; D gene: -; J gene: TRBJ2-1; V gene: TRBV6-6; clone size: -
CDR3 DNA: TGCAGTGCTAGAGATACAGCACAAGAGACCCAGTACTTC; CDR3 protein: CSARDTAQETQYF; D gene: -; J gene: TRBJ2-5; V gene: TRBV20-1; clone size: many
CDR3 DNA: TGTGCCAGCAGCCCACGTGGGACAGAGTACGAGCAGTACTTC; CDR3 protein: CASSPRGTEYEQYF; D gene: TRBD1; J gene: TRBJ2-7; V gene: TRBV9; clone size: -
CDR3 DNA: TGTGCCAGCAGCTCCCGGACAGGGGGAGATGAAGCTTTCTTT; CDR3 protein: CASSSRTGGDEAFF; D gene: TRBD1; J gene: TRBJ1-1; V gene: TRBV7-9; clone size: many
CDR3 DNA: TGTGCCAGCAGCGAGATGGGGTTTGAAGCTTTCTTT; CDR3 protein: CASSEMGFEAFF; D gene: -; J gene: TRBJ1-1; V gene: TRBV7-9; clone size: -
CDR3 DNA: TGTGCCAGCAGTTTACGGGTCAATCAGCCCCAGCATTTT; CDR3 protein: CASSLRVNQPQHF; D gene: -; J gene: TRBJ1-5; V gene: TRBV12-3/TRBV12-4; clone size: many
CDR3 DNA: TGTGCCAGTAGTATATCCGGGACTAGCGGTGCTCTCCAAGAGACCCAGTACTTC; CDR3 protein: CASSISGTSGALQETQYF; D gene: TRBD2; J gene: TRBJ2-5; V gene: TRBV19; clone size: -
CDR3 DNA: TGTGCCAGCTCACTCGTCGAAGCGGCCACAGATACGCGGTATTTT; CDR3 protein: CASSLVEAATDTRYF; D gene: -; J gene: TRBJ2-3; V gene: TRBV18; clone size: -
CDR3 DNA: TGTGCCAGCAGTTTAGTGGGCAGCGAAAACACCATATATTTT; CDR3 protein: CASSLVGSENTIYF; D gene: -; J gene: TRBJ1-3; V gene: TRBV12-3/TRBV12-4; clone size: many
CDR3 DNA: TGTGCCAGCAGCTCCCGGACGGGGGGGCAGTACGAGCAGTACTTC; CDR3 protein: CASSSRTGGQYEQYF; D gene: TRBD2; J gene: TRBJ2-7; V gene: TRBV7-6; clone size: -
CDR3 DNA: TGTGCCAGCAGCCAAGATACAGGGAAAGAGACCCAGTACTTC; CDR3 protein: CASSQDTGKETQYF; D gene: -; J gene: TRBJ2-5; V gene: TRBV4-2; clone size: -
CDR3 DNA: TGCAGTGCTAAATTAGCGGGGGGGCCTCGTTCCTACGAGCAGTACTTC; CDR3 protein: CSAKLAGGPRSYEQYF; D gene: TRBD2; J gene: TRBJ2-7; V gene: TRBV20-1; clone size: -
CDR3 DNA: TGTGCCAGCAGTTCTAGCGGGGGGGCTCACACCGGGGAGCTGTTTTTT; CDR3 protein: CASSSSGGAHTGELFF; D gene: TRBD2; J gene: TRBJ2-2; V gene: TRBV2; clone size: many
CDR3 DNA: TGTGCCATCTCCGCCCCGGACAGTACTATCTATGGCTACACCTTC; CDR3 protein: CAISAPDSTIYGYTF; D gene: -; J gene: TRBJ1-2; V gene: TRBV7-2; clone size: -
CDR3 DNA: TGTGCCAGCAGCGGACCGGTAGCCTTCCAAGAGACCCAGTACTTC; CDR3 protein: CASSGPVAFQETQYF; D gene: -; J gene: TRBJ2-5; V gene: TRBV5-4; clone size: -